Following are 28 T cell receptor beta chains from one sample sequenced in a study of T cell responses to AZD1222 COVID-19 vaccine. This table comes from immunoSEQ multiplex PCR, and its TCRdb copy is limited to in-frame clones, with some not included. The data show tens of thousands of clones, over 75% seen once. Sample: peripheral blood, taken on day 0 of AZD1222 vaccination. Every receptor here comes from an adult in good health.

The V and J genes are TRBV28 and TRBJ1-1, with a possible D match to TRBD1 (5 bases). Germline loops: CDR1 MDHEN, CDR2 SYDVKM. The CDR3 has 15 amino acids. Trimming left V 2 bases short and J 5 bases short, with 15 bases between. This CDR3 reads CASSLRSGVGTEAFF. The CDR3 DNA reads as TGTGCCAGCAGTTTAAGGTCGGGGGTGGGGACTGAAGCTTTCTTT.

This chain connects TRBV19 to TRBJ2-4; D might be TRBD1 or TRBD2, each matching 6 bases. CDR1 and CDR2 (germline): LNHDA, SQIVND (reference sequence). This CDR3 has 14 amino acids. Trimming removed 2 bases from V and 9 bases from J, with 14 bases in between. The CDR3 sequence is CASSISVGGSIQYF. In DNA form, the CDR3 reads TGTGCCAGTAGTATATCGGTAGGGGGGTCCATTCAGTACTTC.

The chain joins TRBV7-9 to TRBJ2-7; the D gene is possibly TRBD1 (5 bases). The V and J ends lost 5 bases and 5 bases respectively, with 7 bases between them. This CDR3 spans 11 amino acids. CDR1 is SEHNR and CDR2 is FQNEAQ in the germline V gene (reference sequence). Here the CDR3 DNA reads TGTGCCAGCAGCCCAGGGCACGAGCAGTACTTC. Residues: CASSPGHEQYF.

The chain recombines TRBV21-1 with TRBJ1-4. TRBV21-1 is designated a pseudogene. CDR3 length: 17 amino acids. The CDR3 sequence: CASSKEEPTGPNEKLFF. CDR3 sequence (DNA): TGTGCCAGCAGCAAAGAGGAACCGACCGGCCCTAATGAAAAACTGTTTTTT.

The CDR3 spells CASSGDRGTGNTIYF. CDR3 nucleotide sequence: TGCGCCAGCAGCGGGGACAGGGGAACTGGAAACACCATATATTTT. The chain combines TRBV5-1 with TRBJ1-3; 10 bases are shared with TRBD1. Looked up from germline, CDR1 is SGHRS and CDR2 is YFSETQ. The CDR3 is 15 residues long. V lost 4 bases to trimming and J lost 2 bases; unmatched junction nucleotides: 3.

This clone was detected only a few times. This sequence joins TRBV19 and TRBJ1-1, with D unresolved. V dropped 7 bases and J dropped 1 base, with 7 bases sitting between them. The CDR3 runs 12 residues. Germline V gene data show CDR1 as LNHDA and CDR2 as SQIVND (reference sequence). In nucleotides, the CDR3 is TGTGCCAGTAAGGAGGGGAACACTGAAGCTTTCTTT. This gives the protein CASKEGNTEAFF. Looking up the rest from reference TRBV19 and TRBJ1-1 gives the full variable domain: DGGITQSPKYLFRKEGQNVTLSCEQNLNHDAMYWYRQDPGQGLRLIYYSQIVNDFQKGDIAEGYSVSREKKESFPLTVTSAQKNPTAFYLCASKEGNTEAFFGQGTRLTVV.

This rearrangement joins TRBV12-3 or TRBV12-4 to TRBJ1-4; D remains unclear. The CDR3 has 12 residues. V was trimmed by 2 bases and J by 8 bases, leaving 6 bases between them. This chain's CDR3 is CASSLWAEKLFF. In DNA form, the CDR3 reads TGTGCCAGCAGTTTATGGGCAGAAAAACTGTTTTTT.

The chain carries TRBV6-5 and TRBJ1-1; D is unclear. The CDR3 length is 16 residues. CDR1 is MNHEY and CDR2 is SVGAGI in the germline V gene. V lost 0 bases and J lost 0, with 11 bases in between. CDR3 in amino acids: CASSYSSTALNTEAFF. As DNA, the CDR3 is TGTGCCAGCAGTTACTCGAGTACAGCCTTGAACACTGAAGCTTTCTTT.

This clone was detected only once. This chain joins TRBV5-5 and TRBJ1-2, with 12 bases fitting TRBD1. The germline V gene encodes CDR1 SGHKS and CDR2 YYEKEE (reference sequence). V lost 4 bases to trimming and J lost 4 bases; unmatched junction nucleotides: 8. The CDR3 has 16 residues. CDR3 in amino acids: CASSTPGQGAIYGYTF. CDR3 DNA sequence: TGTGCCAGCAGCACCCCGGGACAGGGGGCGATCTATGGCTACACCTTC.

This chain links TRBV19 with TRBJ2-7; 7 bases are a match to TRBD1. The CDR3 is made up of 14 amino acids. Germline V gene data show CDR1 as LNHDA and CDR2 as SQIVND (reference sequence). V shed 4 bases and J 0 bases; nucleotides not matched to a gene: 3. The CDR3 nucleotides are TGTGCCAGTAGTACAGACAGGGACTCCTACGAGCAGTACTTC. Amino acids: CASSTDRDSYEQYF.

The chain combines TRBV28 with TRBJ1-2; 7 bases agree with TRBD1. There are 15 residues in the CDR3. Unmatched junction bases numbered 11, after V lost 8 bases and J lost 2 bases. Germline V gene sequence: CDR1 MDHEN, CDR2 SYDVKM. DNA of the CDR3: TGTGCCAGCTCGATCACAGGGGCGCCCAACTATGGCTACACCTTC. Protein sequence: CASSITGAPNYGYTF.

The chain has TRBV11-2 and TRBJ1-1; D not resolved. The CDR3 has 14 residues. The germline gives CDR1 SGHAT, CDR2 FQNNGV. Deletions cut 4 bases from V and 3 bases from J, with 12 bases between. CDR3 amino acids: CASSWRTEHTEAFF. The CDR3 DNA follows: TGTGCCAGCAGCTGGAGGACGGAGCACACTGAAGCTTTCTTT.

For the CDR3, the DNA is TGTGCCATCAGTGAGTCAGGGACCTACGAGCAGTACTTC. Translated: CAISESGTYEQYF. The chain couples TRBV10-3 to TRBJ2-7; no reliable D call. Trimming removed 0 bases at V and 2 bases at J, with 5 bases between. The CDR3 runs to 13 residues. CDR1 is ENHRY, CDR2 SYGVKD, per germline.

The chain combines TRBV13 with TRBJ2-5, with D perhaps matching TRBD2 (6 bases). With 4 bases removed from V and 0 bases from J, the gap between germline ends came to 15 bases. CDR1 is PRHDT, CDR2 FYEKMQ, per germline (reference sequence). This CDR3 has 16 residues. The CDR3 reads CASSSSLAPYQETQYF. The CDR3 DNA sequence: TGTGCCAGCAGCTCTTCGCTAGCGCCGTACCAAGAGACCCAGTACTTC.

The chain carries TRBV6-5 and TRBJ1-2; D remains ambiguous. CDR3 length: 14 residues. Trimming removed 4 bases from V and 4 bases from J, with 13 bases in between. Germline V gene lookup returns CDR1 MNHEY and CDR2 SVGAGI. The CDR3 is CASSWEAVGYGYTF. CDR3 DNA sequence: TGTGCCAGCAGTTGGGAGGCTGTCGGCTATGGCTACACCTTC.

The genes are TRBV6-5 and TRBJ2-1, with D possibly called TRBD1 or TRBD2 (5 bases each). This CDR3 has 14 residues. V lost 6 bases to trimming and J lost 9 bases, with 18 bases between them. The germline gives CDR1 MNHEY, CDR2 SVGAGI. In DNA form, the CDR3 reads TGTGCCAGCAGGACCGGGACCCGAGTCGGTGAGCAGTTCTTC. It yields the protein CASRTGTRVGEQFF.

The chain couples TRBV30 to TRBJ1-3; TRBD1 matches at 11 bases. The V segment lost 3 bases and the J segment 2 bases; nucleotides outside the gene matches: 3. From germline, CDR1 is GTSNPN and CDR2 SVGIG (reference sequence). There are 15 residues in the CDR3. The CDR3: CAWRKDRGPGNTIYF. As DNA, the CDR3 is TGTGCCTGGAGGAAGGACAGGGGGCCTGGAAACACCATATATTTT.

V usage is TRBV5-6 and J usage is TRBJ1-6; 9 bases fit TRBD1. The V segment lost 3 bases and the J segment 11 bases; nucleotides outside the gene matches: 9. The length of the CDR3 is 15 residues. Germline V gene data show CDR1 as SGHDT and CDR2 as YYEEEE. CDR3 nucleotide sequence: TGTGCCAGCAGCTCGTGGGGGACAGGGTCTCCACCCCTCCACTTT. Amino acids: CASSSWGTGSPPLHF. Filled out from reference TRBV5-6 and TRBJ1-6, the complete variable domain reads DAGVTQSPTHLIKTRGQQVTLRCSPKSGHDTVSWYQQALGQGPQFIFQYYEEEERQRGNFPDRFSGHQFPNYSSELNVNALLLGDSALYLCASSSWGTGSPPLHFGNGTRLTVT.

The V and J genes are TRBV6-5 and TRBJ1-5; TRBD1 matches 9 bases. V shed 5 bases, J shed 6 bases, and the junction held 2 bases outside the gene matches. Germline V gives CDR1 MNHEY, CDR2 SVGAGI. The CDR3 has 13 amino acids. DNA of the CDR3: TGTGCCAGCAGTCTGGACAGGGGTCAGCCCCAGCATTTT. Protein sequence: CASSLDRGQPQHF.

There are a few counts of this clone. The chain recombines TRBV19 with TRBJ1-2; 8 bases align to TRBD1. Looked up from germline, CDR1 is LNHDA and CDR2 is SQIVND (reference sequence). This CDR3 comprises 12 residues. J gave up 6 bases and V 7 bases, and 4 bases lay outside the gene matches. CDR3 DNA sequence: TGTGCCAGTATAGGACAGGGCGATGGCTACACCTTC. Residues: CASIGQGDGYTF.

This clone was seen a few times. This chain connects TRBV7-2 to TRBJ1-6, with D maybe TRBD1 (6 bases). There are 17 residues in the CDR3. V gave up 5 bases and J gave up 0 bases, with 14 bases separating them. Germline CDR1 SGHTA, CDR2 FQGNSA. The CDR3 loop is CASSPDSLSSYNSPLHF. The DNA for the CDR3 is TGTGCCAGCAGCCCGGACAGTTTGAGCTCCTATAATTCACCCCTCCACTTT.

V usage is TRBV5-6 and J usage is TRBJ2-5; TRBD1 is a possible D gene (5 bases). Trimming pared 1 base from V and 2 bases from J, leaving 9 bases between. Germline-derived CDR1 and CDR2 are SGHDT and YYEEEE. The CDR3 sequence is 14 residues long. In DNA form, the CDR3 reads TGTGCCAGCAGCTTGCTAGGGGTTCAAGAGACCCAGTACTTC. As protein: CASSLLGVQETQYF.

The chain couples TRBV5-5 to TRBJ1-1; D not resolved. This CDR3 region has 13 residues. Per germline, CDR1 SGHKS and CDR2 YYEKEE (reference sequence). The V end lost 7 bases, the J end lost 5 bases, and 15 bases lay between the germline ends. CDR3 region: CASRAHLRTEAFF. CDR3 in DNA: TGTGCCAGCCGCGCCCACTTGCGGACTGAAGCTTTCTTT.

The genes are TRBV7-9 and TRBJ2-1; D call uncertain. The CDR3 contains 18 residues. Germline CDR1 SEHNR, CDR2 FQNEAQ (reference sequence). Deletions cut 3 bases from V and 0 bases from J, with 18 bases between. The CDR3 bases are TGTGCCAGCAGCTTTCCTCCGGGCTCATATAGCTCCTACAATGAGCAGTTCTTC. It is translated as CASSFPPGSYSSYNEQFF.

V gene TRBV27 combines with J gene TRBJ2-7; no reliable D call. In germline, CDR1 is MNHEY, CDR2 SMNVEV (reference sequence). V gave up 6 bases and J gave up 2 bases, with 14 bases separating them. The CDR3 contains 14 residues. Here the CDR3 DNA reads TGTGCCAGCAGCCCGACTCTAGGCCCCTACGAGCAGTACTTC. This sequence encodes CASSPTLGPYEQYF.

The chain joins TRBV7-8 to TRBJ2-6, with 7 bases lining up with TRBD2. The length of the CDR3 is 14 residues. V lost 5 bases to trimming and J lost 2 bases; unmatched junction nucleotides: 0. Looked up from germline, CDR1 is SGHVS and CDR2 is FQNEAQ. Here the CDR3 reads CASSGGAGANVLTF. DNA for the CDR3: TGTGCCAGCAGCGGGGGGGCTGGGGCCAACGTCCTGACTTTC.

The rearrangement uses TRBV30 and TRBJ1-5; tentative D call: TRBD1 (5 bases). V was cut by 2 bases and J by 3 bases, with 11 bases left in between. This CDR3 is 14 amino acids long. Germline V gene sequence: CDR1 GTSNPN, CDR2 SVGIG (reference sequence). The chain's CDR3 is CAWSPGTHNQPQHF. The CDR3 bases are TGTGCCTGGAGTCCCGGGACCCACAATCAGCCCCAGCATTTT.

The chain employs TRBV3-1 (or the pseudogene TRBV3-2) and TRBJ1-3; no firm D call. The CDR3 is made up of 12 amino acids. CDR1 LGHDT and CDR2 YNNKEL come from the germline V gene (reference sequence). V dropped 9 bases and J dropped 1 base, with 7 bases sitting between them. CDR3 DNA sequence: TGTGCCAGTTCCCGATCTGGAAACACCATATATTTT. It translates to CASSRSGNTIYF.